This is a list of T cell receptor beta chains from one sample in a study of low-dose radiotherapy and immunotherapy resistance in tumors. MiXCR was run by TCRdb on the reads, yielding one entry per CDR3 protein. The sample has nearly 60,000 distinct CDR3 sequences; around 23% are singletons. The sample in question was PBMCs, obtained after low-dose radiotherapy plus immunotherapy. The receptors come from a male donor with prostate cancer. CDR3s include the opening cysteine and the closing phenylalanine or tryptophan.

>TRBV4-3|TRBJ2-3
CASSQDLATDTQYF
>TRBV6-2/TRBV6-3|TRBJ2-1
CASSTRTGTYNEQFF
>TRBV30|TRBJ2-6
CAWTFSGANVLTF
>TRBV2|TRBJ2-3
CASSWGGTDTQYF
>TRBV4-2|TRBJ2-7
CASSQETSGKSYEQYF
>TRBV7-6|TRBJ1-1
CASSLTDVSEAFF
>TRBV5-1|TRBJ2-1
CASSIDRGSYNEQFF
>TRBV7-2|TRBJ1-4
CASQLGAGINEKLFF
>TRBV13|TRBJ2-1
CASSLDLGQGSRNEQFF
>TRBV20-1|TRBJ1-1
CSARRDRVEYTEAFF
>TRBV27|TRBJ1-5
CASSVGSLAEPQHF
>TRBV27|TRBJ2-3
CASSHRGQSTDTQYF
>TRBV19|TRBJ1-2
CASSLGQGSCTF
>TRBV6-2/TRBV6-3|TRBJ2-4
CASSRYSGGAKNIQYF
>TRBV27|TRBJ2-7
CASSSLPDRVREYF
>TRBV20-1|TRBJ2-1
CSAGTIPGTSGSKGRHEQFF
>TRBV28|TRBJ2-7
CASRVGQYEQYF
>TRBV7-2|TRBJ2-5
CASSSGTGLETQYF
>TRBV5-1|TRBJ2-1
CASSWGDSYNEQFF
>TRBV20-1|TRBJ2-7
CSARSGTSGVLYEQYF
>TRBV20-1|TRBJ2-3
CSADVLAGRLASTDTQYF
>TRBV14|TRBJ1-1
CASSQDLYTEAFF
>TRBV7-2|TRBJ2-5
CASSLRFSLETQYF
>TRBV7-2|TRBJ2-7
CASSAVGGPYEQYF
>TRBV18|TRBJ2-7
CASSTRTGVDEQYF
>TRBV7-3|TRBJ2-2
CASSLGQGGTGELFF
>TRBV9|TRBJ1-2
CASSVGQGARDYGYTF
>TRBV7-6|TRBJ2-6
CASSQYSSGANVLTF